Following are 10 T cell receptor beta chains from one sample sequenced in a study of blood T cell repertoires in COVID-19 (dated by TCRdb to 2020 to 2021). Receptor amplification or capture employed the immunoSEQ multiplex PCR assay. Here the immuneACCESS table is served through TCRdb, limited to in-frame sequences with V and J called. Missing clones are a known gap in these copies; in checked studies unresolved V genes cover under half, and the rest lacks a known reason. For this sample there are about 310,000 clones; over 80% appear just once. Around 9% of the sample is taken by the ten largest. Source material: PBMCs or T cells enriched from blood (not recorded which). The receptors originated from a woman between 18 and 30 years old who had recovered from COVID-19.

The rearrangement links TRBV27 to TRBJ2-1; D may be TRBD1 (5 bases). The CDR3 runs 14 residues. The germline V gene has CDR1 MNHEY and CDR2 SMNVEV (reference sequence). Trimming stripped 0 bases from V and 5 bases from J, with 8 bases between. CDR3 bases: TGTGCCAGCAGTTTATCGACAGAAAACAATGAGCAGTTCTTC. It translates to CASSLSTENNEQFF.

V is TRBV5-6 and J is TRBJ2-3; 7 bases are shared with TRBD1. Germline CDR1 and CDR2: SGHDT and YYEEEE. The V segment lost 0 bases and the J segment 6 bases; nucleotides outside the gene matches: 13. The CDR3 length is 17 residues. The CDR3 region is CASSLGYRSGGMDTQYF. In DNA form, the CDR3 reads TGTGCCAGCAGCTTGGGTTATAGGTCAGGGGGAATGGATACGCAGTATTTT.

In this sample, this clone turned up a few times. The V and J genes are TRBV19 and TRBJ1-2, with TRBD1 as a possible D gene (5 bases). Germline CDR1 is LNHDA and CDR2 is SQIVND (reference sequence). V lost 3 bases, J lost 6 bases, and 8 bases lay in between. The CDR3 runs 12 residues. The CDR3 DNA reads TGTGCCAGTAGTATTCGGGGGGATGGCTACACCTTC. This encodes CASSIRGDGYTF.

The chain links TRBV3-1 (or the pseudogene TRBV3-2) to TRBJ2-7; 8 nucleotides agree with TRBD2. V shed 4 bases, J shed 7 bases, and the junction held 9 bases outside the gene matches. Germline assignment: CDR1 LGHDT and CDR2 YNNKEL (reference sequence). This CDR3 spans 14 amino acids. The CDR3 coding sequence is TGTGCCAGCAGCCCCCGCGGGGGGTTCCGGGAGCAGTACTTC. This encodes CASSPRGGFREQYF.

The chain uses TRBV6-2 or TRBV6-3 and TRBJ1-4; no clear D. This CDR3 spans 14 amino acids. V gave up 8 bases and J gave up 4 bases, with 14 bases separating them. CDR1 is MNHEY and CDR2 is SVGEGT in the germline V gene. DNA of the CDR3: TGTGCCAGCGGCCGTCGGGAACTTAATGAAAAACTGTTTTTT. This sequence encodes CASGRRELNEKLFF.

The V and J genes are TRBV7-3 and TRBJ1-1; 11 bases match TRBD1. This CDR3 comprises 16 residues. J gave up 2 bases and V 1 base, and 3 bases lay outside the gene matches. Germline V gives CDR1 SGHTA, CDR2 FQGTGA. In DNA form, the CDR3 reads TGTGCCAGCAGCTTAAAGGGACAGGGGGGCAACACTGAAGCTTTCTTT. Translated: CASSLKGQGGNTEAFF.

The chain carries TRBV2 and TRBJ1-2; D unclear. Germline V CDR1 and CDR2: SNHLY, FYNNEI. Deletions cut 7 bases from V and 8 bases from J, with 8 bases between. There are 10 residues in the CDR3. CDR3 nucleotides: TGTGCCAGCAAAACTAGCGGCTACACCTTC. It is translated as CASKTSGYTF.

Points on this clone: Other DNA sequences of this sample code for an identical CDR3. The J gene is TRBJ1-2, the V gene TRBV28; TRBD1 might be the D (6 bases). The CDR3 runs to 15 residues. V was clipped by 5 bases and J by 2 bases, with 15 bases between them. Germline V gene sequence: CDR1 MDHEN, CDR2 SYDVKM. The CDR3 is CASSPPDRLNYGYTF. The DNA for the CDR3 is TGTGCCAGCAGTCCCCCCGACAGGCTCAACTATGGCTACACCTTC.

The count of this clone is one. J is TRBJ1-1 and V is TRBV19; 7 nucleotides align to TRBD1. After removal of 4 bases from V and 4 bases from J, the junction contained 9 bases not matched to a gene. Germline V gene data show CDR1 as LNHDA and CDR2 as SQIVND (reference sequence). The CDR3 contains 15 residues. CDR3: CASSTSPTGRTEAFF. CDR3 sequence (DNA): TGTGCCAGTAGTACTTCCCCGACAGGGCGCACTGAAGCTTTCTTT.

The chain joins TRBV5-4 to TRBJ2-7; a weak D match, TRBD2 (6 bases). Trimming left V 5 bases short and J 6 bases short, with 21 bases between. The CDR3 length is 15 residues. CDR1 and CDR2 from the germline V gene are SGHNT and YYREEE (reference sequence). For the CDR3, the DNA is TGTGCCAGCAGTTCGCCGGGGGACGGGGTGGGCGAGCAGTACTTC. Amino acid sequence: CASSSPGDGVGEQYF.